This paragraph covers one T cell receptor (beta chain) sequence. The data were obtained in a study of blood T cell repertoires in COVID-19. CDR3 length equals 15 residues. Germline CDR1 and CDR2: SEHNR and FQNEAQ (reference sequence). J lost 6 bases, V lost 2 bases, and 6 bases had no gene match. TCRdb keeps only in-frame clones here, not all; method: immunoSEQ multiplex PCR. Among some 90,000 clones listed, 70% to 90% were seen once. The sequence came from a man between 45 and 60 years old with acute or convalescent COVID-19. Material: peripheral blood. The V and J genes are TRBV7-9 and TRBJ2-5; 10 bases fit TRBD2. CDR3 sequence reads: CASSLSSGGLKTQYF. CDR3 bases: TGTGCCAGCAGCTTAAGTAGCGGGGGGTTGAAGACCCAGTACTTC.